The following is a T cell receptor beta chain sequence with its context. Its antigen is unknown. This specimen comes from a study of T cell repertoires in cytomegalovirus infection. Study at large: An indication of both CMV infection and matching HLA type came from public TCR beta signatures. Whole-study results and caveats: Ex vivo, HLA-C-restricted CMV-specific TCR beta clonotypes prevailed over the rest of the response. Accumulated public TCR beta family frequency recognized individuals carrying CMV together with the relevant HLA.

The V gene lost 2 bases and the J gene lost 6 bases, with 13 bases spanning the gap. This CDR3 region has 14 residues. Germline V CDR1 and CDR2: MGHDK, SYGVNS. MiXCR, applied by TCRdb to the reads, yields one record per CDR3 protein. The table has more than 350,000 distinct CDR3 sequences, approximately 33% seen once. This TCR derives from a human donor in good health (CMV status not recorded). Some clones in this sample may be carry-over from other donors' samples. Sequencing was done on a sample of PBMCs. The rearrangement links TRBV25-1 to TRBJ1-2; no reliable D call. The CDR3 DNA reads TGTGCCAGCAGTGAAAGCCTCGGGATCCATGGCTACACCTTC. Protein: CASSESLGIHGYTF.